This T cell receptor (beta chain) was sequenced in a study of cytomegalovirus exposure and HLA in healthy donors. Findings and caveats of the study: In a later analysis, across HLA loci, associated TCR counts were highest for DRB1, lowest for HLA-C.

About this clone itself: Antigen unknown.

PCR amplification relied on 60 Vbeta primers (plus 13 Jbeta primers). Here immunoSEQ multiplex PCR was the method, and the copy in TCRdb shows in-frame clones only, minus some. This table has about 130,000 clones, roughly 72% appearing once. The CDR3 spans 15 residues. J gave up 6 bases and V 5 bases, and 8 bases lay outside the gene matches. Germline V lookup: CDR1 SEHNR, CDR2 FQNEAQ (reference sequence). This clonotype originated in a man aged 40-49 years in good health and CMV-seropositive. V is TRBV7-9 and J is TRBJ2-3, with 10 bases aligning to TRBD2. The specimen sequenced was PBMCs. CDR3 sequence: CASSPMGLARDTQYF. DNA of the CDR3: TGTGCCAGCAGCCCCATGGGACTAGCGCGGGATACGCAGTATTTT.